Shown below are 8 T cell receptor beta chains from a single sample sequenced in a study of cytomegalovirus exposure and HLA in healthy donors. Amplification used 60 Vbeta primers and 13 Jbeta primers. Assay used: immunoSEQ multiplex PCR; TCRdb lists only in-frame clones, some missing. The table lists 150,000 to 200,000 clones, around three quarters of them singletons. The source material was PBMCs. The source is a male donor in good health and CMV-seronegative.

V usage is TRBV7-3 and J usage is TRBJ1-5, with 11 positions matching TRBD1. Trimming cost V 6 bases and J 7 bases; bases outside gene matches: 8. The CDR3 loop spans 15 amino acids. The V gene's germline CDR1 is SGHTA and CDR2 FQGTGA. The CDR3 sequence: CASSPRDRGRQPQHF. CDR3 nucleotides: TGTGCCAGCAGTCCCCGGGACAGGGGGAGGCAGCCCCAGCATTTT.

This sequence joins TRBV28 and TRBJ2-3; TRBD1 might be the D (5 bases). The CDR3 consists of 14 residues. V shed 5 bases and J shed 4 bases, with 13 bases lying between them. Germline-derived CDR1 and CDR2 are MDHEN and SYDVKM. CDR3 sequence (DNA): TGTGCCAGCAGTCATTCAGGGAACCCAGATACGCAGTATTTT. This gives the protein CASSHSGNPDTQYF.

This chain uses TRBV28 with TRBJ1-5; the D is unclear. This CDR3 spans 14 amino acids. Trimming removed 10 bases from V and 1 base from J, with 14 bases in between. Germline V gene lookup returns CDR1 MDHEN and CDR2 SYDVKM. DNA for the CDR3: TGTGCCACCCACACAAGATTCAGCAATCAGCCCCAGCATTTT. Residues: CATHTRFSNQPQHF. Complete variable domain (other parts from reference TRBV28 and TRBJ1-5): DVKVTQSSRYLVKRTGEKVFLECVQDMDHENMFWYRQDPGLGLRLIYFSYDVKMKEKGDIPEGYSVSREKKERFSLILESASTNQTSMYLCATHTRFSNQPQHFGDGTRLSIL.

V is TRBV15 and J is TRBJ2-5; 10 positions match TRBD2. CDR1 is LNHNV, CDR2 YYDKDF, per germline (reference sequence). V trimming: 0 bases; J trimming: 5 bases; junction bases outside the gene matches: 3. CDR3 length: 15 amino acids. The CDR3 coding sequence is TGTGCCACCAGCAGAGATCTAGCGGGAGTTGAGACCCAGTACTTC. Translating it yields CATSRDLAGVETQYF.

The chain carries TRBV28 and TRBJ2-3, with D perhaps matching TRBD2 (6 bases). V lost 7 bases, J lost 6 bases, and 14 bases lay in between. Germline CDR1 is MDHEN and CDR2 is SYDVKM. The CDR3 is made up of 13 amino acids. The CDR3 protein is CASIRASDDTQYF. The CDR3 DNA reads TGTGCCAGCATACGGGCTAGCGACGATACGCAGTATTTT.

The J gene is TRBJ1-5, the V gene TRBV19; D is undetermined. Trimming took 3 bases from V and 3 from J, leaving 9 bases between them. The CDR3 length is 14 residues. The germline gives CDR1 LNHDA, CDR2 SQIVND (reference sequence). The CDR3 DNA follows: TGTGCCAGTAGTATTGCGGGAGACAATCAGCCCCAGCATTTT. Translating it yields CASSIAGDNQPQHF.

CDR3 in DNA: TGTGCCAGCAGGGGGGCGGCTAGCACAGATACGCAGTATTTT. The encoded protein is CASRGAASTDTQYF. This rearrangement joins TRBV28 to TRBJ2-3, with a possible D match to TRBD1 (6 bases). Germline-derived CDR1 and CDR2 are MDHEN and SYDVKM. The CDR3 has 14 residues. V was shortened by 6 bases and J by 0 bases, with 10 bases between the two germline ends.

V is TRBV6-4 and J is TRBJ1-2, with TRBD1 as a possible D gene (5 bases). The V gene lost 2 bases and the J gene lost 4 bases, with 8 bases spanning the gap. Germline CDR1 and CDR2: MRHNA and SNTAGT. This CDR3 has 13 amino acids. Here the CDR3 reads CASSDGQGYGYTF. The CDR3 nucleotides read TGTGCCAGCAGTGACGGGCAGGGCTATGGCTACACCTTC.